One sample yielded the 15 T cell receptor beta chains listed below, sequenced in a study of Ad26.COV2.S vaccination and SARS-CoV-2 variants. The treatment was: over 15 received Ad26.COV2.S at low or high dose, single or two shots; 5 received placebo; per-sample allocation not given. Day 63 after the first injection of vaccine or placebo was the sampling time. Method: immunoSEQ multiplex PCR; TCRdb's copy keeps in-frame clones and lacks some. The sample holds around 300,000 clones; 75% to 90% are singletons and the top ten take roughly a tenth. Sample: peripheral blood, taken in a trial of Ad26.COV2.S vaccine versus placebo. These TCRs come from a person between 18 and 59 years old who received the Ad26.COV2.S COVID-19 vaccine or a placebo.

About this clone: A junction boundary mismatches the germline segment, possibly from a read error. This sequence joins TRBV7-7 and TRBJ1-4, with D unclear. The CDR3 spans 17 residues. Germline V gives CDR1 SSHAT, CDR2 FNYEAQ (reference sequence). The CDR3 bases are TGTGCTAGCAGCCCCCTATCCGGTCAATGGAATAATGAAAAACTGTTTTTT. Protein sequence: CASSPLSGQWNNEKLFF.

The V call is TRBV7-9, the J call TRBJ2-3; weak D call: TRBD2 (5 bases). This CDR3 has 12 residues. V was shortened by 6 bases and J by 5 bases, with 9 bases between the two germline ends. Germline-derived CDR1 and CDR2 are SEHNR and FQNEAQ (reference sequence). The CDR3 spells CASRGGEDTQYF. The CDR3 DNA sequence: TGTGCCAGCAGAGGAGGCGAAGATACGCAGTATTTT.

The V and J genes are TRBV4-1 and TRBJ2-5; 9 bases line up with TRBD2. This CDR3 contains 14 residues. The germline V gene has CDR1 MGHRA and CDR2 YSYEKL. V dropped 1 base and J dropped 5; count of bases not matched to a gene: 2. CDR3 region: CASSQGAGGETQYF. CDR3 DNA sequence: TGCGCCAGCAGCCAAGGTGCGGGAGGGGAGACCCAGTACTTC.

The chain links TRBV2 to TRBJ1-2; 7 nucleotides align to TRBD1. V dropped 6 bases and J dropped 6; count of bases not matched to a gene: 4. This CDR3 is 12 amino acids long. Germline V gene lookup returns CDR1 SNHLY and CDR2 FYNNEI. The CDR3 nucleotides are TGTGCCAGCAGGCAGGGGGTCCATGGCTACACCTTC. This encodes CASRQGVHGYTF.

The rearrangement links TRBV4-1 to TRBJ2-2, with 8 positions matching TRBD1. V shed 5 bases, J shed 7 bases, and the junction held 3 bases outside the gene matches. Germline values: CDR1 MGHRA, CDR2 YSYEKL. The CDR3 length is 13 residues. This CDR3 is CASSGTGYGELFF. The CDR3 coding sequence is TGCGCCAGCAGCGGGACAGGCTACGGGGAGCTGTTTTTT.

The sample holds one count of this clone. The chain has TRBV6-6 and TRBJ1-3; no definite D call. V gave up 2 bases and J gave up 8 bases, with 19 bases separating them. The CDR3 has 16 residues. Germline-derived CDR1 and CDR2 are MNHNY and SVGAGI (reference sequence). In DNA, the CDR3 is TGTGCCAGCAGTTACCACTTACTCCTACCAACGGACACCATATATTTT. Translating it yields CASSYHLLLPTDTIYF.

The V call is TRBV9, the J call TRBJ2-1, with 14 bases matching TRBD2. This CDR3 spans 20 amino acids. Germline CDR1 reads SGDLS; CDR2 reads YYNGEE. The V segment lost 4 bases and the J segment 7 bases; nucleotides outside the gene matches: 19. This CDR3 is CASSTLPRLAGGPSVNEQFF. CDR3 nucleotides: TGTGCCAGCAGCACACTCCCTCGACTAGCGGGAGGGCCCTCGGTGAATGAGCAGTTCTTC.

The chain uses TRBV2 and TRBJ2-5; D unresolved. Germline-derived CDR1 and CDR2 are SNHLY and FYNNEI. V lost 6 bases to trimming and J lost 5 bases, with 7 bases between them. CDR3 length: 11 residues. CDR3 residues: CASSVTETQYF. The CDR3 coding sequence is TGTGCCAGCAGCGTCACGGAGACCCAGTACTTC.

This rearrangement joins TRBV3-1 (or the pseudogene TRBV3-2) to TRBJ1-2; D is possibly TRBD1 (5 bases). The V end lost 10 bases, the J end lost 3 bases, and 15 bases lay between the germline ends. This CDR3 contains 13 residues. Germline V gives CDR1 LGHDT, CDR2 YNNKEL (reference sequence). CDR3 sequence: CATRGGSDYGYTF. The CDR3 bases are TGTGCCACCCGGGGCGGGTCAGACTATGGCTACACCTTC.

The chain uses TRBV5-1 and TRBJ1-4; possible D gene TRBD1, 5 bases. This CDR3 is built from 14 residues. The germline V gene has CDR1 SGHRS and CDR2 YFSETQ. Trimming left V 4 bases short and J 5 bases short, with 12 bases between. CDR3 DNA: TGCGCCAGCAGCCTCCAGGGCTACAATGAAAAACTGTTTTTT. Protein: CASSLQGYNEKLFF.

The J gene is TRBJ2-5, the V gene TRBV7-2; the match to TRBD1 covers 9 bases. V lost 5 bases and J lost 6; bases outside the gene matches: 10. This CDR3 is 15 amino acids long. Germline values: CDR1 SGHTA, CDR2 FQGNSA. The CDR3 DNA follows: TGTGCCAGCAGCGTGGACAGGGGAGAAGAGAAGACCCAGTACTTC. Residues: CASSVDRGEEKTQYF.

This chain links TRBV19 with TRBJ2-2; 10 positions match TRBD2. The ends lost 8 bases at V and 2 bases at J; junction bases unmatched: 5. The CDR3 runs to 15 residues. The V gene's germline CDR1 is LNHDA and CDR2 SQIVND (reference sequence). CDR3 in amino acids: CASQLAGLNTGELFF. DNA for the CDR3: TGTGCCAGTCAACTAGCGGGATTAAACACCGGGGAGCTGTTTTTT. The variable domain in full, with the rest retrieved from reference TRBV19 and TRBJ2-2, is DGGITQSPKYLFRKEGQNVTLSCEQNLNHDAMYWYRQDPGQGLRLIYYSQIVNDFQKGDIAEGYSVSREKKESFPLTVTSAQKNPTAFYLCASQLAGLNTGELFFGEGSRLTVL.

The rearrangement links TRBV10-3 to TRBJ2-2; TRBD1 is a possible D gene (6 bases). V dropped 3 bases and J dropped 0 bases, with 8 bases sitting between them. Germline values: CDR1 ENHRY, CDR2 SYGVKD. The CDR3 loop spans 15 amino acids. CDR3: CAISETGSNTGELFF. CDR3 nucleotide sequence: TGTGCCATCAGTGAAACAGGGTCGAACACCGGGGAGCTGTTTTTT.

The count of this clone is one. CDR3 region: CASSEGLAGGQETQYF. The CDR3 nucleotides are TGTGCCAGCAGTGAGGGACTAGCGGGGGGCCAAGAGACCCAGTACTTC. The chain is built from TRBV6-1 and TRBJ2-5; 15 bases line up with TRBD2. Germline V gene data show CDR1 as MNHNS and CDR2 as SASEGT. Trimming cost V 3 bases and J 1 base; bases outside gene matches: 0. The CDR3 is made up of 16 amino acids.

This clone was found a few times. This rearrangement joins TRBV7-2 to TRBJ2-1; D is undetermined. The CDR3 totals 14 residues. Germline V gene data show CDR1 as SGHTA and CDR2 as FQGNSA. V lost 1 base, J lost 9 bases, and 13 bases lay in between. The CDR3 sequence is CASSLVYQTGEQFF. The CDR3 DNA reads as TGTGCCAGCAGCTTAGTTTACCAGACGGGTGAGCAGTTCTTC.